This T cell receptor beta chain comes out of a study of molecular identifiers for immune sequencing clone quantification. CDR3 length: 14 residues. The germline gives CDR1 DFQATT, CDR2 SNEGSKA (reference sequence). With 5 bases removed from V and 0 bases from J, the gap between germline ends came to 14 bases. This clonotype was counted many times. Using its own MiXCR run on the PCR reads, TCRdb lists one record per CDR3 protein. Of approximately 680,000 distinct CDR3 sequences in the sample, around 25% were seen once. Libraries of naive CD8 cells were prepared from about 20,000 to 1,000,000 sorted cells using 10%, 30% or 50% RNA.

The gene calls are TRBV20-1 and TRBJ2-7, with no clear D. The sample taken for sequencing was naive CD8+ T cells from blood, with Jurkat cell RNA spiked in. Subset denoted: FACS-sorted CD8+CD4-CCR7+CD45RA+ naive T cells. This sequence originates from a human donor in good health. Some libraries in this study had Jurkat cell RNA spiked in. CDR3 protein: CSARVLQSSYEQYF. The CDR3 DNA reads TGCAGTGCTCGGGTGCTCCAGAGCTCCTACGAGCAGTACTTC.